This T cell receptor beta chain was observed in a study of graft-versus-host responses after intestinal transplantation. Study information: Among the recipients, all got anti-thymocyte globulin induction and then tacrolimus and steroids for about 3 years.

Of note for this clone: The antigen is undetermined.

Here immunoSEQ multiplex PCR was the method, and the copy in TCRdb shows in-frame clones only, minus some. Counted here are approximately 100,000 clones, about 90% occurring once; the ten biggest clones make up roughly 0.9%. Study-wide results and limits: Recipient marrow contained GvH clones, some of which appeared first in ileum or blood.

Germline V gene sequence: CDR1 SSHAT, CDR2 FNYEAQ (reference sequence). The V segment lost 4 bases and the J segment 0 bases; nucleotides outside the gene matches: 4. The CDR3 covers 16 residues. The receptor's source is a human donor who received an intestinal transplant. The J gene is TRBJ2-2, the V gene TRBV7-7; 8 bases line up with TRBD2. This sample comprised unstimulated CD4+ T cells sorted from spleen or lymph node cells, obtained before intestinal transplant. DNA of the CDR3: TGTGCCAGCAGCTCCCGAGCGGGAGCGAACACCGGGGAGCTGTTTTTT. It is translated as CASSSRAGANTGELFF.